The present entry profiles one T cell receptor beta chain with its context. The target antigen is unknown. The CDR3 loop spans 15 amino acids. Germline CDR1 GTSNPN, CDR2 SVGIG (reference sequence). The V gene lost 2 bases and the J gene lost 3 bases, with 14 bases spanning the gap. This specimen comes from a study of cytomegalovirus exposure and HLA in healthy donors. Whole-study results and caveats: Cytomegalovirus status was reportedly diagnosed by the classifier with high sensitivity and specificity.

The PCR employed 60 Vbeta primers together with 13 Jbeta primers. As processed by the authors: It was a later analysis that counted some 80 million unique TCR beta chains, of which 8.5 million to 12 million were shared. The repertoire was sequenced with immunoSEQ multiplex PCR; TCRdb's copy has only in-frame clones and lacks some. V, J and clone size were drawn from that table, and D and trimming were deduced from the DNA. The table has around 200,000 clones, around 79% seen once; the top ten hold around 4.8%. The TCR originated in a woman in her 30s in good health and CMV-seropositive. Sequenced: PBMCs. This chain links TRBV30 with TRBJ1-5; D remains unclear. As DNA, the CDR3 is TGTGCCTGGAGTTTCGGCCCGGGGAACAATCAGCCCCAGCATTTT. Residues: CAWSFGPGNNQPQHF.